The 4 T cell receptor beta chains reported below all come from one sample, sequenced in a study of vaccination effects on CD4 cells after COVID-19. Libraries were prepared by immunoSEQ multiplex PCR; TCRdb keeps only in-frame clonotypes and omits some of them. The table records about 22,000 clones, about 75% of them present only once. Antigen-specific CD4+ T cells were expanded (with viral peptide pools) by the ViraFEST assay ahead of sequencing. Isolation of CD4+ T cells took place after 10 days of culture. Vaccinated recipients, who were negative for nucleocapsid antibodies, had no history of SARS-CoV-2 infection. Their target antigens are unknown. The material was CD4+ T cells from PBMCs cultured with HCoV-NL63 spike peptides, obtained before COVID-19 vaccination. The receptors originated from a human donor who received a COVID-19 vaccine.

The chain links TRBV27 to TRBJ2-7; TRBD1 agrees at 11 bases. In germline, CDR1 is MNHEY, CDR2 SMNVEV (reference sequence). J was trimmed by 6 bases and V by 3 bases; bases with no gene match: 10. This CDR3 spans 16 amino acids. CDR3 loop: CASSLGWGTGGSEQYF. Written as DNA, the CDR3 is TGTGCCAGCAGTTTGGGTTGGGGGACAGGGGGGTCCGAGCAGTACTTC.

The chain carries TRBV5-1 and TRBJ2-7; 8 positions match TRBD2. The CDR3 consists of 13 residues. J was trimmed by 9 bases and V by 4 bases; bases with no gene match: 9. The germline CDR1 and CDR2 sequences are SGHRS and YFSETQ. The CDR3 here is CASSTAAGAAQYF. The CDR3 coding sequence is TGCGCCAGCAGCACCGCAGCGGGAGCCGCGCAGTACTTC.

The CDR3 DNA reads as TGTGCCACTGGACAGGGAAGGAGGGAGACCCAGTACTTC. Amino acid sequence: CATGQGRRETQYF. The chain links TRBV6-5 to TRBJ2-5, with 8 bases identical to TRBD1. The V gene end was trimmed by 10 bases and the J gene end by 5 bases; junction bases not matched to a gene: 9. Germline-derived CDR1 and CDR2 are MNHEY and SVGAGI. The CDR3 is 13 amino acids.

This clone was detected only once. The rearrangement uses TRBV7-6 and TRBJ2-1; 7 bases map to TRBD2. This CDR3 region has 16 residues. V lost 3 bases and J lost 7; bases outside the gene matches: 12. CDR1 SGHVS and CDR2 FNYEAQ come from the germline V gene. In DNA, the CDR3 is TGTGCCAGCAGCTTTCGAGGGGTAGCGGGCGGAAATGAGCAGTTCTTC. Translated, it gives CASSFRGVAGGNEQFF.